The 26 T cell receptor beta chains below come from one sample, sequenced in a study of regulatory T cells in long-lasting Graves disease. As to time point: persistent/refractory GD, antithyroid drugs over 5 years with positive TRAb. Isolated PBMC RNA provided the starting material for the TCR library. Sequencing libraries for TCR beta were prepared with iRepertoire HTBI primers and Arm-PCR of CDR3 regions. TCRdb analysed the multiplex PCR reads with MiXCR anew, one entry per CDR3 protein. The data hold about 310,000 distinct CDR3 sequences, with 20% to 25% observed a single time. The sequencing here drew on peripheral blood mononuclear cells (PBMCs), taken when the disease was refractory, from a patient treated with antithyroid drugs. These receptor sequences come from a female donor with Graves disease.

This clonotype was detected many times. The V call is TRBV3-1, the J call TRBJ2-5; 9 bases are a match to TRBD1. V shed 3 bases and J 6 bases; nucleotides not matched to a gene: 5. The length of the CDR3 is 14 residues. Germline loops: CDR1 LGHDT, CDR2 YNNKEL (reference sequence). As DNA, the CDR3 is TGTGCCAGCAGCCACGAGGACAGGGGAAAGACCCAGTACTTC. The encoded protein is CASSHEDRGKTQYF.

This clonotype was picked up many times. The chain uses TRBV29-1 and TRBJ2-5; possibly TRBD1 for D (6 bases). V dropped 6 bases and J dropped 5 bases, with 13 bases sitting between them. This CDR3 is 12 amino acids long. Germline assignment: CDR1 SQVTM and CDR2 ANQGSEA. CDR3 residues: CSVRGFGETQYF. The CDR3 DNA sequence: TGCAGCGTCAGGGGTTTCGGTGAGACCCAGTACTTC.

The table lists this clonotype with a few counts. The V call is TRBV18, the J call TRBJ1-1; the match to TRBD1 covers 7 bases. Germline values: CDR1 KGHSH, CDR2 LQKENI. The CDR3 contains 16 residues. With V trimmed by 3 bases and J by 6 bases, 13 bases remained unmatched. The CDR3 reads CASSPFQGGVDAEAFF. CDR3 DNA: TGTGCCAGCTCACCTTTTCAAGGGGGCGTTGACGCTGAAGCTTTCTTT. Full variable domain (missing parts from reference TRBV18 and TRBJ1-1): NAGVMQNPRHLVRRRGQEARLRCSPMKGHSHVYWYRQLPEEGLKFMVYLQKENIIDESGMPKERFSAEFPKEGPSILRIQQVVRGDSAAYFCASSPFQGGVDAEAFFGQGTRLTVV.

Turning to this clonotype: With a much larger clone just one base away, this may be a read error. The chain uses TRBV7-2 and TRBJ2-7; D gene ambiguous. Germline lookup yields CDR1 SGHTA and CDR2 FQGNSA. This CDR3 is 13 amino acids long. Trimming removed 8 bases from V and 4 bases from J, with 15 bases in between. CDR3 loop: CASSVGGLYEQYF. The CDR3 bases are TGTGCCAGCTCCGTGGGCGGCCTGTACGAGCAGTACTTC. Looking up the rest from reference TRBV7-2 and TRBJ2-7 gives the full variable domain: GAGVSQSPSNKVTEKGKDVELRCDPISGHTALYWYRQSLGQGLEFLIYFQGNSAPDKSGLPSDRFSAERTGGSVSTLTIQRTQQEDSAVYLCASSVGGLYEQYFGPGTRLTVT.

This clonotype was recorded many times. The CDR3, as DNA: TGTGCCAGCAGTTTAAAGGGGGTGAACACTGAAGCTTTCTTT. This encodes CASSLKGVNTEAFF. The chain couples TRBV27 to TRBJ1-1, with a possible D match to TRBD1 (6 bases). This CDR3 contains 14 residues. Trimming pared 2 bases from V and 0 bases from J, leaving 7 bases between. The V gene's germline CDR1 is MNHEY and CDR2 SMNVEV (reference sequence).

In this sample, this clonotype turned up once. The V gene is TRBV9, the J gene TRBJ2-3; TRBD2 matches at 10 bases. This CDR3 has 16 amino acids. With 2 bases clipped from V and 2 bases from J, the junction kept 5 bases outside the gene matches. The germline V gene encodes CDR1 SGDLS and CDR2 YYNGEE. The CDR3 sequence is CASSVRTSGTTDTQYF. The CDR3 nucleotides read TGTGCCAGCAGCGTTCGGACTAGCGGCACCACAGATACGCAGTATTTT. The complete variable domain, with remaining parts taken from reference TRBV9 and TRBJ2-3, reads DSGVTQTPKHLITATGQRVTLRCSPRSGDLSVYWYQQSLDQGLQFLIQYYNGEERAKGNILERFSAQQFPDLHSELNLSSLELGDSALYFCASSVRTSGTTDTQYFGPGTRLTVL.

This sequence joins TRBV7-9 and TRBJ2-7; the D call may be TRBD1 or TRBD2 (5 bases each). Germline lookup yields CDR1 SEHNR and CDR2 FQNEAQ (reference sequence). Trimming pared 0 bases from V and 6 bases from J, leaving 24 bases between. This CDR3 contains 18 residues. The CDR3 is CASSLAPWDPNPSGEQYF. For the CDR3, the DNA is TGTGCCAGCAGCTTAGCCCCTTGGGACCCCAACCCCTCGGGCGAGCAGTACTTC.

This clonotype was detected ten times or more. The J gene is TRBJ2-1, the V gene TRBV27; 12 nucleotides align to TRBD2. CDR1 is MNHEY, CDR2 SMNVEV, per germline (reference sequence). CDR3 length: 14 residues. Germline trimming cut 6 bases from V and 5 bases from J; bases unmatched to any gene: 2. CDR3: CASSRLAGDNEQFF. The CDR3 region has the DNA TGTGCCAGCAGCCGACTAGCGGGAGACAATGAGCAGTTCTTC.

This clonotype came up many times. In DNA, the CDR3 is TGTGCCAGCAGTGAAGTTCGGGGGCCTAGCTCCTACGAGCAGTACTTC. It translates to CASSEVRGPSSYEQYF. The gene calls are TRBV6-1 and TRBJ2-7; D could derive from TRBD1 or TRBD2 (6 bases each). V lost 1 base and J 0 bases, leaving 13 bases between the germline ends. Looked up from germline, CDR1 is MNHNS and CDR2 is SASEGT. CDR3 size: 16 residues.

This clonotype showed up many times. The chain links TRBV6-9 to TRBJ2-5, with 8 bases lining up with TRBD2. The junction had 4 bases not matched to a gene; V was cut back by 4 bases and J by 3 bases. The V gene's germline CDR1 is MNHGY and CDR2 SVAAGI. CDR3 size: 14 residues. For the CDR3, the DNA is TGTGCCAGCAGTTCCCAAGCGGGAGAAGAGACCCAGTACTTC. Amino acids: CASSSQAGEETQYF.

In its sample, this clonotype was seen many times. The chain carries TRBV7-2 and TRBJ1-1; D is possibly TRBD1 (6 bases). In germline, CDR1 is SGHTA, CDR2 FQGNSA. V was cut by 3 bases and J by 1 base, with 9 bases left in between. The CDR3 loop spans 14 amino acids. The DNA for the CDR3 is TGTGCCAGCAGCTTCGGGGGCGCGAACACTGAAGCTTTCTTT. Its translation is CASSFGGANTEAFF.

V gene TRBV19 combines with J gene TRBJ1-5, with D tentatively TRBD1 (6 bases). Germline loops: CDR1 LNHDA, CDR2 SQIVND (reference sequence). V was cut by 6 bases and J by 5 bases, with 14 bases left in between. This CDR3 has 14 amino acids. CDR3 nucleotide sequence: TGTGCCAGTAGGAGGGGGGCGCGGGATCAGCCCCAGCATTTT. Its protein is CASRRGARDQPQHF.

This clonotype was seen repeatedly, ten times or more. The chain has TRBV7-2 and TRBJ2-7, with D uncertain. The CDR3 length is 11 residues. The V gene's germline CDR1 is SGHTA and CDR2 FQGNSA. Trimming removed 4 bases at V and 1 base at J, with 2 bases between. CDR3 coding DNA: TGTGCCAGCAGCTGGTCCTACGAGCAGTACTTC. Its translation: CASSWSYEQYF.

This clonotype was picked up a small number of times. V and J are TRBV19 and TRBJ2-7; TRBD1 is a possible D gene (6 bases). Germline V CDR1 and CDR2: LNHDA, SQIVND (reference sequence). Trimming removed 6 bases from V and 3 bases from J, with 18 bases in between. The CDR3 extends over 15 amino acids. The CDR3 reads CASSRNLDRIYEQYF. The DNA of the CDR3 is TGTGCCAGTAGCCGAAACCTAGACAGGATCTACGAGCAGTACTTC.

This clonotype has more than one count but fewer than ten. The chain is built from TRBV6-1 and TRBJ2-5; D is perhaps TRBD2 (6 bases). This CDR3 region has 15 residues. Deletions cut 6 bases from V and 4 bases from J, with 18 bases between. Germline V gene sequence: CDR1 MNHNS, CDR2 SASEGT. The CDR3 protein is CASSGTLITPETQYF. The CDR3 DNA reads TGTGCCAGCAGCGGGACTTTAATAACCCCAGAGACCCAGTACTTC.

With regard to this clonotype: This CDR3 fails to terminate in the conserved phenylalanine or tryptophan, so it likely reflects a read error. The chain is built from TRBV7-2 and TRBJ1-1; 12 nucleotides match TRBD1. The junction had 11 bases not matched to a gene; V was cut back by 8 bases and J by 1 base. CDR1 is SGHTA, CDR2 FQGNSA, per germline. The CDR3 consists of 17 residues. CDR3 residues: CASGDPGQGATNTEAFL. DNA of the CDR3: TGTGCCAGCGGAGACCCGGGACAGGGGGCGACGAACACTGAAGCTTTCCTT.

This clonotype has at least ten counts. The V call is TRBV25-1, the J call TRBJ1-1; maybe TRBD1 (5 bases). V lost 8 bases, J lost 4 bases, and 17 bases lay in between. In germline, CDR1 is MGHDK, CDR2 SYGVNS. The CDR3 is 14 amino acids. The CDR3 loop is CASSLGGTATEAFF. The CDR3 bases are TGTGCCAGCTCTCTCGGGGGGACCGCCACTGAAGCTTTCTTT.

This clonotype was counted ten times or more. The chain recombines TRBV12-3 or TRBV12-4 with TRBJ1-5; 7 nucleotides line up with TRBD1. V lost 6 bases and J lost 8; bases outside the gene matches: 10. The CDR3 extends over 14 amino acids. The CDR3 coding sequence is TGTGCCAGCAGAAAGGACAGGAGACCTAAGCCCCAGCATTTT. It encodes CASRKDRRPKPQHF.

The V gene is TRBV5-1, the J gene TRBJ1-5; 9 bases fit TRBD1. There are 13 residues in the CDR3. Per germline, CDR1 SGHRS and CDR2 YFSETQ. V shed 3 bases, J shed 6 bases, and the junction held 1 base outside the gene matches. CDR3 sequence (DNA): TGCGCCAGCAGCTCGGACAGGGGTCAGCCCCAGCATTTT. Its protein is CASSSDRGQPQHF.

V usage is TRBV7-4 and J usage is TRBJ1-2; D unresolved. Germline loops: CDR1 SGHVT, CDR2 SQSDAQ. V was shortened by 4 bases and J by 12 bases, with 18 bases between the two germline ends. The CDR3 spans 13 residues. CDR3 nucleotide sequence: TGTGCCAGCAGCTATCCAGGCCCCTGGGAGAACACCTTC. It encodes CASSYPGPWENTF.

This clonotype has a count of ten or more. The V gene is TRBV7-3, the J gene TRBJ2-5, with TRBD2 as a possible D gene (6 bases). The V end lost 6 bases, the J end lost 5 bases, and 13 bases lay between the germline ends. There are 13 residues in the CDR3. CDR1 and CDR2 from the germline V gene are SGHTA and FQGTGA. The CDR3 nucleotides are TGTGCCAGCAGTCCCGACAGCGGGGAGACCCAGTACTTC. Amino acid sequence: CASSPDSGETQYF.

The chain carries TRBV4-3 and TRBJ1-4; 9 nucleotides match TRBD1. Per germline, CDR1 LGHNA and CDR2 YSLEER. V gave up 4 bases and J gave up 7 bases; unmatched junction bases: 10. The CDR3 runs 16 residues. The CDR3 coding sequence is TGCGCCAGCAGCCTTTCCATGGGACAGGGTGGTGAAAAACTGTTTTTT. It is translated as CASSLSMGQGGEKLFF.

This clonotype was detected ten times or more. The rearrangement links TRBV28 to TRBJ1-5; 7 bases fit TRBD1. The CDR3 has 13 residues. The V segment lost 7 bases and the J segment 4 bases; nucleotides outside the gene matches: 4. Germline V gene data show CDR1 as MDHEN and CDR2 as SYDVKM. CDR3 protein: CASTRDSNQPQHF. In DNA, the CDR3 is TGTGCCAGCACCCGGGACAGTAATCAGCCCCAGCATTTT.

The chain has TRBV12-3 or TRBV12-4 and TRBJ2-1; weak D call: TRBD2 (5 bases). The CDR3 is 12 amino acids. Trimming removed 6 bases at V and 10 bases at J, with 13 bases between. The CDR3 DNA reads TGTGCCAGCAGCTTGTTTGGGGAGGAGCAGTTCTTC. Protein product: CASSLFGEEQFF.

V and J are TRBV7-6 and TRBJ1-5, with D uncertain. Looked up from germline, CDR1 is SGHVS and CDR2 is FNYEAQ. Trimming removed 5 bases at V and 5 bases at J, with 19 bases between. The CDR3 is 16 residues long. As DNA, the CDR3 is TGTGCCAGCAGCCCAGCGGAGGGCCAGATAGATCAGCCCCAGCATTTT. This sequence encodes CASSPAEGQIDQPQHF.

The gene calls are TRBV28 and TRBJ2-7; no definite D call. This CDR3 is built from 12 residues. Trimming left V 3 bases short and J 4 bases short, with 7 bases between. Germline loops: CDR1 MDHEN, CDR2 SYDVKM. The CDR3 here is CASSFHNYEQYF. DNA of the CDR3: TGTGCCAGCAGTTTTCACAATTACGAGCAGTACTTC.